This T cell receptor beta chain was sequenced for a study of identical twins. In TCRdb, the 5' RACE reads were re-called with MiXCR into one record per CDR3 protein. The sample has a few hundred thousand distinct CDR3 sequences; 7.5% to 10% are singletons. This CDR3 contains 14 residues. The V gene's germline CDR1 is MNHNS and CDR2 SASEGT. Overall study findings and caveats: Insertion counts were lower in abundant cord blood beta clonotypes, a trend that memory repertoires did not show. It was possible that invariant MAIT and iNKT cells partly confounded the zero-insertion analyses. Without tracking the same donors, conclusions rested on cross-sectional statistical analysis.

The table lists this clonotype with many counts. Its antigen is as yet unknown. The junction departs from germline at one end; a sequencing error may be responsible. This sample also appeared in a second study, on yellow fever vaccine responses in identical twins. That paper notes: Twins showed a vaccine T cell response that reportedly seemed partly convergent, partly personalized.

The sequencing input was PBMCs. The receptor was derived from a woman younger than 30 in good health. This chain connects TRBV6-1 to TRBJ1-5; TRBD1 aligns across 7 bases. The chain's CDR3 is CASSGLGGKQPQHF. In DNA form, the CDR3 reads TGTGCCAGCAGCGGATTAGGGGGCAAGCAGCCCCAGCATTTT.